This T cell receptor beta chain was obtained from a study of CD8+CD57+ T cells in acquired aplastic anemia. In the study overall: Mean yield of DNA from sorted CD4+ and CD8+ cells was approximately 3 ug. Healthy donor sequencing depth: some 10 million CD4+, under 12 million CD8+ reads.

This CDR3 has 13 residues. The germline V gene has CDR1 SGHTA and CDR2 FQGNSA. Trimming cost V 5 bases and J 5 bases; bases outside gene matches: 5. As regards this clonotype: Its antigen is unidentified.

Study-wide points: Controls did not differ significantly from patients in CD8+ Simpson's diversity. In common between the patients and the controls were some 29 CD8+ CDR3 sequences.

For CDR3 and TCR beta VDJ profiling, genomic DNA was the template used. TCRdb recomputed calls from the reads with MiXCR, one row per CDR3 protein. The sample records about 400,000 distinct CDR3 sequences, 60% to 80% being singletons. The sequence was obtained from a human donor in good health, serving as a control. Sample: sorted CD4+, CD8+, or CD8+CD57+ T cells (not recorded which) from PBMCs. This chain connects TRBV7-2 to TRBJ1-1, with 7 bases identical to TRBD1. The CDR3 bases are TGTGCCAGCAGCATCAGGGGGGGGACTGAAGCTTTCTTT. It translates to CASSIRGGTEAFF. Filled out from reference TRBV7-2 and TRBJ1-1, the complete variable domain reads GAGVSQSPSNKVTEKGKDVELRCDPISGHTALYWYRQSLGQGLEFLIYFQGNSAPDKSGLPSDRFSAERTGGSVSTLTIQRTQQEDSAVYLCASSIRGGTEAFFGQGTRLTVV.